This T cell receptor beta chain was recorded in a study of beta chain features in type 1 diabetes. Study in general: Age, gender and cell yields were similar between patients and healthy donors.

All of the isolated RNA was reverse transcribed, so expressed TCRB transcripts were sequenced. Naive, central memory and regulatory T cell samples yielded roughly 3.5 million reads on average. The assay was immunoSEQ multiplex PCR, and TCRdb's table has in-frame clones only and misses some. This table holds 350,000 or so clones, less than 20% found once. The CDR3 covers 17 residues. Germline assignment: CDR1 SGHRS and CDR2 YFSETQ. Trimming removed 0 bases from V and 2 bases from J; junction bases left unmatched: 8. Whole-study findings and limits: Patients with type 1 diabetes carried fewer insertions and had more deletions at their VDJ junctions. PCR might show a preference for shorter templates, equally across patients and controls.

Comment on this clone: The antigen remains unidentified.

The TCR was taken from a woman between 18 and 29 years old in good health. This sequence joins TRBV5-1 and TRBJ2-7, with 10 bases lining up with TRBD2. Sequencing was carried out using naive CD4+ T cells from blood. CDR3 sequence reads: CASSLAGGLARTYEQYF. The CDR3 DNA reads as TGCGCCAGCAGCTTGGCCGGGGGACTAGCGAGAACCTACGAGCAGTACTTC.